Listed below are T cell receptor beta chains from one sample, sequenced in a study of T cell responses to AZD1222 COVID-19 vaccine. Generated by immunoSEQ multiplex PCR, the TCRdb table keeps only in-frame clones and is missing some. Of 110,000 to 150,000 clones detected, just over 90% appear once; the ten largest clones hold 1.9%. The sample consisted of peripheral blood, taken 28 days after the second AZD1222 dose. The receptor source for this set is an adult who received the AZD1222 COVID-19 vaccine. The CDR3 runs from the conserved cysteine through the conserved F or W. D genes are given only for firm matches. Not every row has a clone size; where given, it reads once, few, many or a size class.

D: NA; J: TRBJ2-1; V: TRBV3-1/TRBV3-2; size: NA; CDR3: CASSQATSLLYNEQFF; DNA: TGTGCCAGCAGCCAGGCTACTAGCCTCCTATACAATGAGCAGTTCTTC
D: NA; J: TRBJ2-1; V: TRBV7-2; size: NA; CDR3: CASSLGRDLNEQFF; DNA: TGTGCCAGCAGCTTAGGCAGGGACCTCAATGAGCAGTTCTTC
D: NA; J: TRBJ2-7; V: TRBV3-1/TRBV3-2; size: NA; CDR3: CASSPGGVYEQYF; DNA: TGTGCCAGCAGCCCAGGTGGCGTCTACGAGCAGTACTTC
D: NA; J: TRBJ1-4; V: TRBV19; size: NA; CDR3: CASSIGRRGVTNEKLFF; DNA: TGTGCCAGTAGTATAGGCCGGAGGGGCGTCACTAATGAAAAACTGTTTTTT
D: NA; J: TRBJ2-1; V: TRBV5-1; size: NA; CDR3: CASSFYPQGSYNEQFF; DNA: TGCGCCAGCAGCTTTTACCCCCAGGGGTCCTACAATGAGCAGTTCTTC
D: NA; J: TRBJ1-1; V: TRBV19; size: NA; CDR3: CASSIGPVLGTEAFF; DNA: TGTGCCAGTAGTATTGGCCCGGTCCTAGGGACTGAAGCTTTCTTT
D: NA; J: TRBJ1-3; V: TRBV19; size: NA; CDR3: CASSKDASSGNTIYF; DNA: TGTGCCAGTAGTAAGGACGCTAGCTCTGGAAACACCATATATTTT
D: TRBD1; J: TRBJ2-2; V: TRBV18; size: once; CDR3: CASSSGQGPTGELFF; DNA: TGTGCCAGCTCATCCGGACAGGGTCCCACCGGGGAGCTGTTTTTT
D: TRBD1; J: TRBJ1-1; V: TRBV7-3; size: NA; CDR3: CASSKDRVNTEAFF; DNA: TGTGCCAGCAGCAAGGACAGGGTGAACACTGAAGCTTTCTTT
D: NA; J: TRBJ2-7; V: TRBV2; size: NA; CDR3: CASSGQYEQYF; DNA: TGTGCCAGCAGTGGACAATACGAGCAGTACTTC
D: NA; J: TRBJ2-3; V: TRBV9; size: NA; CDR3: CASSVATMGAGTDTQYF; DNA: TGTGCCAGCAGCGTAGCTACTATGGGAGCCGGCACAGATACGCAGTATTTT
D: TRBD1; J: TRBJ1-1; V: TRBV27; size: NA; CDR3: CASSRDRGRIPEAFF; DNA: TGTGCCAGCAGCCGGGACAGGGGGCGTATTCCTGAAGCTTTCTTT
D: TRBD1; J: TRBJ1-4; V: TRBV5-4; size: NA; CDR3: CASSLQGSNEKLFF; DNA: TGTGCCAGCAGTCTACAGGGGAGTAATGAAAAACTGTTTTTT
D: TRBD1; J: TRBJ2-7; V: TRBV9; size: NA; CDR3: CASSASAGQGTSPYYEQYF; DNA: TGTGCCAGCAGCGCCTCCGCGGGACAGGGTACCTCCCCCTACTACGAGCAGTACTTC
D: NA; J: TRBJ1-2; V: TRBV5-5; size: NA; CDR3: CASSTDGYYGYTF; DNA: TGTGCCAGCAGCACTGACGGGTACTATGGCTACACCTTC
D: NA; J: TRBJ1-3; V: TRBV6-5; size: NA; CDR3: CASSYRDSGNTIYF; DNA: TGTGCCAGCAGTTACAGGGACTCTGGAAACACCATATATTTT
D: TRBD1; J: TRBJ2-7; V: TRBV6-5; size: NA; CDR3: CASSLLPGQGHEQYF; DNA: TGTGCCAGCAGTCTTCTCCCGGGACAGGGACACGAGCAGTACTTC
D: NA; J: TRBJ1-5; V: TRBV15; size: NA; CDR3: CATSGGARGQPQHF; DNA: TGTGCCACCAGCGGGGGGGCGAGAGGACAGCCCCAGCATTTT
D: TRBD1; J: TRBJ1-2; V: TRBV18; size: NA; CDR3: CASSPPRGTGNGYTF; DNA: TGTGCCAGCTCTCCCCCCCGCGGGACAGGGAACGGCTACACCTTC
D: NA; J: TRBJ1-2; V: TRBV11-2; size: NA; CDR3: CASSLQTMGGYTF; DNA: TGTGCCAGCAGCTTACAGACTATGGGTGGCTACACCTTC
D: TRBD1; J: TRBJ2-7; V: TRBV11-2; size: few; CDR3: CASSRDPGQGRYEQYF; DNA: TGTGCCAGCAGCCGAGATCCGGGACAGGGTCGGTACGAGCAGTACTTC
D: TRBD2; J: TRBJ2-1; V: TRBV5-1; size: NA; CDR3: CASSGLAGYNEQFF; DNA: TGCGCCAGCAGTGGACTAGCGGGGTACAATGAGCAGTTCTTC
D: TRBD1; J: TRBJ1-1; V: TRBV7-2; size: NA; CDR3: CASSSRTGNTEAFF; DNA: TGTGCCAGCAGCTCCCGGACAGGGAACACTGAAGCTTTCTTT
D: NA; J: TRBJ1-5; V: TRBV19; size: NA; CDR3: CASSIEVLSYSNQPQHF; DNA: TGTGCCAGTAGTATAGAGGTCTTGTCGTATAGCAATCAGCCCCAGCATTTT
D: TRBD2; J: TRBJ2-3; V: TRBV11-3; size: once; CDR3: CASSIPGLAGGLPDTQYF; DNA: TGTGCCAGCAGCATCCCCGGACTAGCGGGAGGGCTCCCAGATACGCAGTATTTT
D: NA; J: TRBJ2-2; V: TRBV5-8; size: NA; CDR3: CASSFTALTGELFF; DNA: TGTGCCAGCAGCTTCACTGCACTCACCGGGGAGCTGTTTTTT
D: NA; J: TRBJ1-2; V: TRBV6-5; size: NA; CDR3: CASSYWDDYGYTF; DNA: TGTGCCAGCAGTTACTGGGACGACTATGGCTACACCTTC
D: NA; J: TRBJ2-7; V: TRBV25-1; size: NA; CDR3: CASSGLLSSYEQYF; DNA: TGTGCCAGCAGTGGGCTTCTGAGCTCCTACGAGCAGTACTTC
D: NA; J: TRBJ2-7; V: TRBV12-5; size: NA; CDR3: CASGLESGSYEQYF; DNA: TGTGCTAGTGGTTTGGAGTCTGGCTCCTACGAGCAGTACTTC
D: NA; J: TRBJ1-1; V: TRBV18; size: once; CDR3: CASSPQPQAEAFF; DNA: TGTGCCAGCTCACCCCAACCTCAGGCTGAAGCTTTCTTT
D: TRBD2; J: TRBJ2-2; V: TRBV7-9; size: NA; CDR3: CASSSRAGVGTGELFF; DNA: TGTGCCAGCAGCTCTCGAGCGGGAGTGGGCACCGGGGAGCTGTTTTTT
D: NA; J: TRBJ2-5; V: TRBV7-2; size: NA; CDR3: CASSHSGLGETQYF; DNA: TGTGCCAGCAGCCACTCGGGGCTCGGAGAGACCCAGTACTTC
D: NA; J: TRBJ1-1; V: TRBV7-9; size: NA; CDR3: CASSLLLGNTEAFF; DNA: TGTGCCAGCAGCTTATTACTAGGGAACACTGAAGCTTTCTTT
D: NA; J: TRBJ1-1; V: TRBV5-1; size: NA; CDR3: CASSLVESEAFF; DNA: TGCGCCAGCAGCTTGGTTGAGTCTGAAGCTTTCTTT
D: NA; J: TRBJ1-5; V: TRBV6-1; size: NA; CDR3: CASSDQQGYNQPQHF; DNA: TGTGCCAGCAGTGACCAACAGGGATACAATCAGCCCCAGCATTTT
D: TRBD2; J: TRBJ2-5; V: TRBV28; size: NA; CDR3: CASSHSSGRARETQYF; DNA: TGTGCCAGCAGCCACTCTAGCGGGAGGGCCCGGGAGACCCAGTACTTC
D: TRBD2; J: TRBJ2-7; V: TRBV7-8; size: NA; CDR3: CASSPTRSGRNAEQYF; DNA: TGTGCCAGCAGCCCAACTCGAAGCGGGAGGAATGCAGAGCAGTACTTC
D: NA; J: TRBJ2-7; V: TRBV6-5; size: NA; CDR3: CASSRVLTDEQYF; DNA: TGTGCCAGCAGTCGAGTATTGACGGACGAGCAGTACTTC
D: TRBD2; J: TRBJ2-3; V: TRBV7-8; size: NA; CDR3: CASSLHLAGETTDTQYF; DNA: TGTGCCAGCAGCCTCCATTTAGCGGGGGAAACCACAGATACGCAGTATTTT
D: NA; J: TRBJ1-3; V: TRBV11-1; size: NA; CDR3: CASSFASGNTIYF; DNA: TGTGCCAGCAGCTTTGCCTCTGGAAACACCATATATTTT
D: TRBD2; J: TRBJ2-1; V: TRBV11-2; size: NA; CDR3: CASSLGRGTSLNEQFF; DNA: TGTGCCAGCAGCTTAGGTAGAGGGACTAGCCTTAATGAGCAGTTCTTC
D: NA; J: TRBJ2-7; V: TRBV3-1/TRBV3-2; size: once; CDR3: CASSQSEARPYEQYF; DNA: TGTGCCAGCAGCCAATCTGAGGCGAGGCCCTACGAGCAGTACTTC
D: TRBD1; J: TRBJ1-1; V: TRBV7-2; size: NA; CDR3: CASSLDRSGNTEAFF; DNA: TGTGCCAGCAGCTTGGACAGGTCAGGAAACACTGAAGCTTTCTTT
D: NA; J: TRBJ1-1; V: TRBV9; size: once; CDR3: CASSAIILPNTEAFF; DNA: TGTGCCAGCAGCGCCATAATTCTTCCGAACACTGAAGCTTTCTTT
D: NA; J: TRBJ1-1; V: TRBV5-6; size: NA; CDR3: CASSFGFDTNTEAFF; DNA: TGTGCCAGCAGCTTTGGGTTTGATACGAACACTGAAGCTTTCTTT
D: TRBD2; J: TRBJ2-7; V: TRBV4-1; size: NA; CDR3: CASSQGRTSYEQYF; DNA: TGCGCCAGCAGCCAAGGTAGGACTAGCTACGAGCAGTACTTC
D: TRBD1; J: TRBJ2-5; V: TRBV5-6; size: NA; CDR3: CASGGQGLETQYF; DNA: TGTGCCAGCGGGGGACAGGGGCTAGAGACCCAGTACTTC
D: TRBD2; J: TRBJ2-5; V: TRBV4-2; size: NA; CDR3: CASSQGPRSGGAETQYF; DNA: TGTGCCAGCAGCCAAGGCCCTCGGAGCGGGGGGGCGGAGACCCAGTACTTC
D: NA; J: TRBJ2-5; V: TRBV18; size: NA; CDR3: CASSPAVQGQGAQYF; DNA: TGTGCCAGCTCACCCGCCGTACAGGGCCAAGGGGCCCAGTACTTC
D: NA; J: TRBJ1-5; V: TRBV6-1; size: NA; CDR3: CASSEEVHMDVGQPQHF; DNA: TGTGCCAGCAGTGAAGAAGTTCACATGGATGTAGGGCAGCCCCAGCATTTT
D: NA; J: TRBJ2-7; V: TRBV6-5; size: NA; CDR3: CASSQLGGTALQQYF; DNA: TGTGCCAGCAGCCAATTGGGCGGGACGGCTTTGCAGCAGTACTTC
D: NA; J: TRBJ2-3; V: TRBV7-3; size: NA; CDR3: CASSLMAGSTDTQYF; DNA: TGTGCCAGCAGCTTAATGGCGGGTAGCACAGATACGCAGTATTTT
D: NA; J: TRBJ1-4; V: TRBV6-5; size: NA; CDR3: CASSYGTQGEKLFF; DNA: TGTGCCAGCAGTTACGGGACCCAAGGGGAAAAACTGTTTTTT
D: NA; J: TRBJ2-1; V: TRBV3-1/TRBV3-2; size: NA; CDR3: CASSRHGADNNEQFF; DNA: TGTGCCAGCAGCCGGCACGGAGCAGACAACAATGAGCAGTTCTTC